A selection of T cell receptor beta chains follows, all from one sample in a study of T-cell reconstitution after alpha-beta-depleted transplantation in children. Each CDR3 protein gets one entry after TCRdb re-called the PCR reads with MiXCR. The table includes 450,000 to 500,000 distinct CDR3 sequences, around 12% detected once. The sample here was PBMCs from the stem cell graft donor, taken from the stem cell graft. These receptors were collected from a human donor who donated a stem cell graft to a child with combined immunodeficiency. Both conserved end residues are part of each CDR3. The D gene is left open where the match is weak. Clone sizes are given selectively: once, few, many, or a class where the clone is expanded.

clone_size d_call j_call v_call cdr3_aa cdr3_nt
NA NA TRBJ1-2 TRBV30 CAWSVEAGNYGYTF TGTGCCTGGAGTGTTGAGGCAGGGAACTATGGCTACACCTTC
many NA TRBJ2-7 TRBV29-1 CSVAFQGEQYF TGCAGCGTCGCCTTCCAGGGCGAGCAGTACTTC
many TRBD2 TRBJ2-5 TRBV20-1 CSAGGSSGLYGTQYF TGCAGTGCTGGGGGGTCTAGCGGGTTGTATGGGACCCAGTACTTC
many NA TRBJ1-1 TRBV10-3 CAISENVNTEAFF TGTGCCATCAGTGAGAATGTGAACACTGAAGCTTTCTTT
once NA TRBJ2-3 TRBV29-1 CSVELVRADTQYF TGCAGCGTTGAACTAGTTCGGGCAGATACGCAGTATTTT
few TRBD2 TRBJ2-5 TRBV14 CASSQWTSGGETQYF TGTGCCAGCAGCCAATGGACTAGCGGGGGAGAGACCCAGTACTTC
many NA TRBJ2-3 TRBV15 CATSRGLPGRDTQYF TGTGCCACCAGCAGGGGACTGCCCGGGCGAGATACGCAGTATTTT
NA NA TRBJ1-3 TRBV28 CATYSGPGNTIYF TGTGCCACCTATTCCGGGCCTGGAAACACCATATATTTT
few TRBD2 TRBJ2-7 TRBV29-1 CSVEETVAGGFEQYF TGCAGCGTTGAAGAGACGGTCGCCGGGGGGTTCGAGCAGTACTTC
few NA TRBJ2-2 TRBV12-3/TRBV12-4 CASSLDKYGELFF TGTGCCAGCAGTTTAGACAAGTACGGGGAGCTGTTTTTT
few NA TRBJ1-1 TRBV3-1 CASSISLNTEAFF TGTGCCAGCAGTATCTCTTTGAACACTGAAGCTTTCTTT
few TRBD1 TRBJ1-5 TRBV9 CASSEGTGSNQPQHF TGTGCCAGCAGCGAAGGGACAGGGAGCAATCAGCCCCAGCATTTT
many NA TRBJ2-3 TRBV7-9 CASSPTSTSTDTQYF TGTGCCAGCAGTCCCACAAGCACTAGCACAGATACGCAGTATTTT
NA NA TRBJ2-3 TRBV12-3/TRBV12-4 CASSLAQGTDTQYF TGTGCCAGCAGTTTAGCGCAGGGCACAGATACGCAGTATTTT
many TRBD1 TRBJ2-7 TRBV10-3 CAISSYGGQGSYEQYF TGTGCCATCAGTTCCTACGGGGGACAGGGGTCCTACGAGCAGTACTTC
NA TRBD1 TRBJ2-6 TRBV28 CASSSRDRAGANVLTF TGTGCCAGCAGTTCCCGGGACAGGGCTGGGGCCAACGTCCTGACTTTC
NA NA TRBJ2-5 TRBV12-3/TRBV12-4 CASSSLGGDLGPQYF TGTGCCAGCAGCTCTCTTGGGGGTGATTTGGGGCCCCAGTACTTC
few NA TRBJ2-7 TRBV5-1 CASSRGNAEGEQYF TGCGCCAGCAGTCGAGGGAACGCCGAGGGCGAGCAGTACTTC
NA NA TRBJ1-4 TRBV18 CASSPSHHSTNEKLFF TGTGCCAGCTCACCATCACACCATTCGACTAATGAAAAACTGTTTTTT
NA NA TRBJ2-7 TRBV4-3 CASSQEIGVGDWRQIYEQYF TGCGCCAGCAGCCAAGAAATTGGGGTCGGAGACTGGCGACAAATATACGAGCAGTACTTC
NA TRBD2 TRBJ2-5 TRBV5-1 CASSFAGGEETQYF TGCGCCAGCAGCTTTGCGGGGGGTGAGGAGACCCAGTACTTC
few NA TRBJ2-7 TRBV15 CATSRESTYEQYF TGTGCCACCAGCAGAGAGTCAACCTACGAGCAGTACTTC
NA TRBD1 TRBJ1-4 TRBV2 CASRRQGKTTNEKLFF TGTGCCAGCAGGAGACAGGGAAAGACAACTAATGAAAAACTGTTTTTT
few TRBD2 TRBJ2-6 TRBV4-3 CASSQVGGSGANVLTF TGCGCCAGCAGCCAAGTGGGAGGGTCTGGGGCCAACGTCCTGACTTTC
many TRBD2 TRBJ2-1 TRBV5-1 CASSLVVGRATHGGAYNEQFF TGCGCCAGCAGCTTGGTAGTGGGACGGGCCACGCACGGGGGGGCTTACAATGAGCAGTTCTTC
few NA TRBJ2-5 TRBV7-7 CASSLWGVQETQYF TGTGCTAGCAGCCTTTGGGGGGTTCAAGAGACCCAGTACTTC
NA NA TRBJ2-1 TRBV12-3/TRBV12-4 CASSRDIWDEQFF TGTGCCAGCAGCCGGGACATATGGGATGAGCAGTTCTTC
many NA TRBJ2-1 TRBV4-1 CASSQVQGINEQFF TGCGCCAGCAGCCAAGTGCAGGGAATCAATGAGCAGTTCTTC
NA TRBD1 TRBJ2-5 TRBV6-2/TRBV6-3 CASSHRGQETQYF TGTGCCAGCAGTCACAGGGGCCAAGAGACCCAGTACTTC
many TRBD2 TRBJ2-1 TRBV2 CATLSGGPYNEQFF TGTGCCACTTTAAGCGGGGGGCCCTACAATGAGCAGTTCTTC
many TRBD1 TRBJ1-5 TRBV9 CASSPTGLNQPQHF TGTGCCAGCAGCCCGACAGGGCTCAATCAGCCCCAGCATTTT
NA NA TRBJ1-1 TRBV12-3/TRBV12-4 CASSFWENTEAFF TGTGCCAGCAGTTTCTGGGAGAACACTGAAGCTTTCTTT
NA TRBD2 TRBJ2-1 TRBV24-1 CATSGPGTSGRRFEQFF TGTGCCACCAGCGGTCCCGGGACTAGCGGGAGGAGGTTTGAGCAGTTCTTC
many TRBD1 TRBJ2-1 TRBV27 CASKDRGNEQFF TGTGCCAGCAAGGACAGGGGCAATGAGCAGTTCTTC
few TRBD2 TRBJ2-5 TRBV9 CASSVGVAGGPETQYF TGTGCCAGCAGCGTAGGGGTAGCGGGGGGGCCGGAGACCCAGTACTTC
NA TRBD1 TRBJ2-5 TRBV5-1 CASSLSGTDDETQYF TGCGCCAGCAGCTTGAGTGGGACAGATGATGAGACCCAGTACTTC
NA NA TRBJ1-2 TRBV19 CASNPTATLGGYTF TGTGCCAGTAACCCGACAGCGACCTTAGGCGGCTACACCTTC
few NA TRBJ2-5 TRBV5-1 CASSPLLWETQYF TGCGCCAGCAGCCCCCTCCTCTGGGAGACCCAGTACTTC
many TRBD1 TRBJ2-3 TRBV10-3 CAISALGTGTDTQYF TGTGCCATCAGTGCCCTCGGGACAGGCACAGATACGCAGTATTTT
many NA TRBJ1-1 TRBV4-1 CASSRGTGGTEAFF TGCGCCAGCAGCCGGGGGACGGGTGGGACTGAAGCTTTCTTT
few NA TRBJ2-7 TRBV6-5 CASSYSGVRSYEQYF TGTGCCAGCAGTTACTCCGGGGTTCGCTCCTACGAGCAGTACTTC
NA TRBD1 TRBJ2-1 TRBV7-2 CASSETGGLYNEQFF TGTGCCAGCAGCGAGACAGGGGGACTATACAATGAGCAGTTCTTC
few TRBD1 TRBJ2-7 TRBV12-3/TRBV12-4 CASSYDRDSYEQYF TGTGCCAGCAGTTACGACAGGGATTCCTACGAGCAGTACTTC
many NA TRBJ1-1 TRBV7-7 CASTQGNGGYSDFF TGTGCCAGCACCCAAGGAAACGGAGGATATTCGGATTTCTTT
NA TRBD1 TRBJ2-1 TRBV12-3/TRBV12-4 CASSFRTGGLDEQFF TGTGCCAGCAGTTTTCGGACAGGGGGCTTGGATGAGCAGTTCTTC
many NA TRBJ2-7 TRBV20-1 CSASDSYEQYF TGCAGTGCTAGTGACAGCTACGAGCAGTACTTC
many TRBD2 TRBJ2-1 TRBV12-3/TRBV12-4 CASSGELAGGSSMQQFF TGTGCCAGCAGTGGGGAACTAGCGGGAGGATCCTCAATGCAGCAGTTCTTC
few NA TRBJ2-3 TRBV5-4 CASSLDSGTDTQYF TGCGCCAGCAGCTTGGACAGCGGCACAGATACGCAGTATTTT
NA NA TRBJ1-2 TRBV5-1 CASSLVIRGLQDYGYTF TGCGCCAGCAGCTTGGTTATCAGGGGATTACAGGACTATGGCTACACCTTC
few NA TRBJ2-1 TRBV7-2 CASSASLGVNEQFF TGTGCCAGCAGCGCTAGCCTGGGCGTCAATGAGCAGTTCTTC
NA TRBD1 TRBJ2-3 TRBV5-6 CASSEPGQGGKNTQYF TGTGCCAGCAGCGAACCGGGACAGGGGGGCAAAAATACGCAGTATTTT
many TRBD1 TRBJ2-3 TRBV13 CASSLGRDRDTDTQYF TGTGCCAGCAGCTTAGGCCGTGACAGGGACACAGATACGCAGTATTTT
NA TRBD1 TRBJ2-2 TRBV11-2 CASSARQGFNTGELFF TGTGCCAGCAGCGCCCGACAGGGGTTCAACACCGGGGAGCTGTTTTTT
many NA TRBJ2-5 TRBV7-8 CASSLGGTGQETQYF TGTGCCAGCAGCTTAGGAGGGACCGGCCAAGAGACCCAGTACTTC
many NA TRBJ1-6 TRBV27 CASSLRGVGSPLHF TGTGCCAGCAGTTTACGGGGAGTCGGTTCACCCCTCCACTTT
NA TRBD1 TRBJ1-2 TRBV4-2 CASSLTGENSYTF TGTGCCAGCAGCCTGACAGGGGAGAACAGCTACACCTTC
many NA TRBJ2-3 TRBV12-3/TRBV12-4 CASRSGLGADTQYF TGTGCCAGCAGGTCGGGCCTCGGGGCAGATACGCAGTATTTT
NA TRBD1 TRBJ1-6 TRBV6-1 CASNKGQPHSPLHF TGTGCCAGCAATAAGGGACAGCCTCATTCACCCCTCCACTTT
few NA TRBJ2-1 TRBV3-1 CASSQDLEDRNEQFF TGTGCCAGCAGCCAAGATCTCGAGGATCGGAATGAGCAGTTCTTC
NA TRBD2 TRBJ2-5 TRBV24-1 CATSVAGEETQYF TGTGCCACCAGTGTAGCGGGAGAAGAGACCCAGTACTTC